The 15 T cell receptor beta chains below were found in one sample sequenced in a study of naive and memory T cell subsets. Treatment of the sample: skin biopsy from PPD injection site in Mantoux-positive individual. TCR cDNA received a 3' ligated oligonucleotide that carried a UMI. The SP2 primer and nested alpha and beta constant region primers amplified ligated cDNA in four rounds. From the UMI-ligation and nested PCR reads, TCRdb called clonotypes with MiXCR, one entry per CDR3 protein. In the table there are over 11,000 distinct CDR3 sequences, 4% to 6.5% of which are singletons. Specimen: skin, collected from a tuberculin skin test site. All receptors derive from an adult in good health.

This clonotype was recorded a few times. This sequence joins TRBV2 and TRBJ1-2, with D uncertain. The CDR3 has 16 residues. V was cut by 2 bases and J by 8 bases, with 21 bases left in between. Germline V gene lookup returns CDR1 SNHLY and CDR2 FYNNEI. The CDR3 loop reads CASSENPRPQATGYTF. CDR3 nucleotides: TGTGCCAGCAGTGAAAACCCGAGGCCCCAGGCGACCGGCTACACCTTC.

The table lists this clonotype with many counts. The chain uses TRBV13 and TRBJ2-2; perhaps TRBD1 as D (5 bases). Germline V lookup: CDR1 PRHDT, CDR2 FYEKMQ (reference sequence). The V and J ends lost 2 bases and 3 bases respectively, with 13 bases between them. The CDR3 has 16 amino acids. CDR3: CASSLRPGLYTGELFF. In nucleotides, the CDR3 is TGTGCCAGCAGCTTACGGCCAGGGCTCTACACCGGGGAGCTGTTTTTT.

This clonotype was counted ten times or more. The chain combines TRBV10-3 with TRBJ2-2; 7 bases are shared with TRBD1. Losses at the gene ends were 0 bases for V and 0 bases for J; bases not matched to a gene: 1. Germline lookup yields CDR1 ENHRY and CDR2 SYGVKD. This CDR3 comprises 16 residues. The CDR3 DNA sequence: TGTGCCATCAGTGAGTCAGGGGGCGCGAACACCGGGGAGCTGTTTTTT. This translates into CAISESGGANTGELFF.

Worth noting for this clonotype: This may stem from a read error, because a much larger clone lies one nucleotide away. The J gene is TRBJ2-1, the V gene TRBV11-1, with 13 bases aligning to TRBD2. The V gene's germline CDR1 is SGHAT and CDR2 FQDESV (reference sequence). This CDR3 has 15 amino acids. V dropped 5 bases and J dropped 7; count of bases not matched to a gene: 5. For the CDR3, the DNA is TGTGCCAGCAGCCGACTAGCGGGGGGTTTGAATGAGCAGTTCTTC. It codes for CASSRLAGGLNEQFF.

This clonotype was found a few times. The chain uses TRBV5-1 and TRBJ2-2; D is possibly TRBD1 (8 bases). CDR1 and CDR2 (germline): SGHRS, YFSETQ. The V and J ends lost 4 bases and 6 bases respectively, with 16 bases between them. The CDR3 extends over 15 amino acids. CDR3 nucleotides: TGCGCCAGCAGCAGGACAGGGCGGGGGTCCGGGGAGCTGTTTTTT. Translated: CASSRTGRGSGELFF.

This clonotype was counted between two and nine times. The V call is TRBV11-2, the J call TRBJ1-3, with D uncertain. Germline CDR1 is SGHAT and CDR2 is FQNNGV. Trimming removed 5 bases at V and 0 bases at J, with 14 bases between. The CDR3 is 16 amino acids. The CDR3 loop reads CASSPTSGNSGNTIYF. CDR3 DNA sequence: TGTGCCAGCAGCCCGACGAGCGGAAACTCTGGAAACACCATATATTTT. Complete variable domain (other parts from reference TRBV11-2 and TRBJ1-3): EAGVAQSPRYKIIEKRQSVAFWCNPISGHATLYWYQQILGQGPKLLIQFQNNGVVDDSQLPKDRFSAERLKGVDSTLKIQPAKLEDSAVYLCASSPTSGNSGNTIYFGEGSWLTVV.

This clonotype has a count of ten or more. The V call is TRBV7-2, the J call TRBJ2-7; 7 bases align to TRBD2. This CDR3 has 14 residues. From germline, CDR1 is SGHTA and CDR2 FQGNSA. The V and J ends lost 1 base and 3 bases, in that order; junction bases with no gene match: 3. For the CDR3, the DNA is TGTGCCAGCAGCTTAGGGGGGGGGTTCTACGAGCAGTACTTC. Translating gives CASSLGGGFYEQYF.

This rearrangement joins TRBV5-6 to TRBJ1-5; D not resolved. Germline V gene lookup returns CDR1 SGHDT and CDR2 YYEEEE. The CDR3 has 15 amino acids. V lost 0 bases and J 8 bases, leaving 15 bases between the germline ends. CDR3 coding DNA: TGTGCCAGCAGCTTGGGCTGGTCCCTGGGGAAGCCCCAGCATTTT. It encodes CASSLGWSLGKPQHF.

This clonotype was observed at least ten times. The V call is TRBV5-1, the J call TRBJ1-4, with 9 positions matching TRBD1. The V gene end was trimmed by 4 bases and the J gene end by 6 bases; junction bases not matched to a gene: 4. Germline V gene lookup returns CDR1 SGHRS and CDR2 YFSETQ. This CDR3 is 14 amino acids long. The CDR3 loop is CASSVGQGYEKLFF. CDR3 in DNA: TGCGCCAGCAGCGTGGGACAGGGTTATGAAAAACTGTTTTTT.

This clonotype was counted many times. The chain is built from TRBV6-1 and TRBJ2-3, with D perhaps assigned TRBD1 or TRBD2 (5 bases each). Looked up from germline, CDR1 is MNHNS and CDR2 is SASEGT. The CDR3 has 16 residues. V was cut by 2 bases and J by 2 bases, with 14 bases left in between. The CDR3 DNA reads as TGTGCCAGCAGTGAAACGGCAGGGAGACTCACAGATACGCAGTATTTT. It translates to CASSETAGRLTDTQYF.

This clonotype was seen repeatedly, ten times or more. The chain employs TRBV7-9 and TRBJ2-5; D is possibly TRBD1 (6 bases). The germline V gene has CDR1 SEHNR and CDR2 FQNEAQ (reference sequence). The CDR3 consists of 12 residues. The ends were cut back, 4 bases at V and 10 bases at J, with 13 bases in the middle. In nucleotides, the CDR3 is TGTGCCAGCAGCTCCGGGACATCCGTCCAGTACTTC. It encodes CASSSGTSVQYF.

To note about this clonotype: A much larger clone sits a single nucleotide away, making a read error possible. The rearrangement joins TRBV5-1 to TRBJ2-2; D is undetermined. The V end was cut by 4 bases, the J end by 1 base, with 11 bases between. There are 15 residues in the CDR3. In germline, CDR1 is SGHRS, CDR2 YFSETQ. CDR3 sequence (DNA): TGCGCCAGCAGCCCAATGACCGGGAACACCGGGGAGCTGTTTTTT. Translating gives CASSPMTGNTGELFF.

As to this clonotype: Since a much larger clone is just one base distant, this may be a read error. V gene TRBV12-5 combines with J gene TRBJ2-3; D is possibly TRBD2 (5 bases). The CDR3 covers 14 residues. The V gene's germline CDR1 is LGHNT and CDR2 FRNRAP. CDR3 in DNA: TGTGCTAGTGGCCATCCCCCTAGCACAGATACGCGGTATTTT. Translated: CASGHPPSTDTRYF.

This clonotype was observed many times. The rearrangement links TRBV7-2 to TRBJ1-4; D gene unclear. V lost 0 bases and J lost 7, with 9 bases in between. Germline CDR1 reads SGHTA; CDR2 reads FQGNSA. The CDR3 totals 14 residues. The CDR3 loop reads CASSLAGYGEKLFF. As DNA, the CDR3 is TGTGCCAGCAGCTTAGCAGGGTATGGTGAAAAACTGTTTTTT.

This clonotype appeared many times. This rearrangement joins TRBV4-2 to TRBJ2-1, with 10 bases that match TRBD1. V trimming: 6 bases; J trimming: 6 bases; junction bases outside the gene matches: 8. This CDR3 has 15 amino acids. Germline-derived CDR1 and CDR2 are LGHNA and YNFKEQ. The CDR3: CASRDGTGESNEQFF. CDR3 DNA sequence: TGTGCCAGCAGAGACGGGACAGGGGAAAGCAATGAGCAGTTCTTC.